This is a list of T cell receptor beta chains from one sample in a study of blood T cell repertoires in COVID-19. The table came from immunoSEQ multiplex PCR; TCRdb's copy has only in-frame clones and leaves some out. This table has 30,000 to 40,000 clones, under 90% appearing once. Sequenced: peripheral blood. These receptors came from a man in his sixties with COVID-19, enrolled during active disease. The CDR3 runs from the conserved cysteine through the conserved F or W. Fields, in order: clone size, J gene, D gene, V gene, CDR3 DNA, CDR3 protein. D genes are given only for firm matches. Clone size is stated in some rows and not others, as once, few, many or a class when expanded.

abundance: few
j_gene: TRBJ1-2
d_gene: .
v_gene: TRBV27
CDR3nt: TGTGCCAGCAGGTCGTTCGGGGGGGGCGAGGGCTATGGCTACACCTTC
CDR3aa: CASRSFGGGEGYGYTF

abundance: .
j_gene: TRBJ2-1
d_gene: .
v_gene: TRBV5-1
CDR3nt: TGCGCCAGCAGCTTGGAATTGGCTAGCTTTTCCCCCAATGAGCAGTTCTTC
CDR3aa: CASSLELASFSPNEQFF

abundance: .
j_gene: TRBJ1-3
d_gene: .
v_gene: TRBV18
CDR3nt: TGTGCCAGCTCTACAGATTCTGGAAACACCATATATTTT
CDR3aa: CASSTDSGNTIYF

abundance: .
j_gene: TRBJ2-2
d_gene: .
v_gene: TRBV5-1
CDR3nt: TGCGCCAGCAGCTTGGTTTTAAGGACAGACACCGGGGAGCTGTTTTTT
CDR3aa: CASSLVLRTDTGELFF

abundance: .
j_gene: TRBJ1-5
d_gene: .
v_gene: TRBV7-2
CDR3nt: TGTGCCAGCAGCCGCGGCGCGGCGGGGGAAAGCAATCAGCCCCAGCATTTT
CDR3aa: CASSRGAAGESNQPQHF

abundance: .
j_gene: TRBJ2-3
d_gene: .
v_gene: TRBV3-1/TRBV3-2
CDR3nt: TGTGCCAGCAGCCAAGACAGGGGCAGCACAGATACGCAGTATTTT
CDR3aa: CASSQDRGSTDTQYF

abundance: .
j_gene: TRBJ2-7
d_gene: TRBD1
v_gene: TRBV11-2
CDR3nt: TGTGCCAGCAGCTTTGACAGGGGACTCTACGAGCAGTACTTC
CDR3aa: CASSFDRGLYEQYF

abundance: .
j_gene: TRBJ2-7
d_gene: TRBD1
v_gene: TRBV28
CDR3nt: TGTGCCAGCAGGAGGACAGGGGGTAACGAGCAGTACTTC
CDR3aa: CASRRTGGNEQYF

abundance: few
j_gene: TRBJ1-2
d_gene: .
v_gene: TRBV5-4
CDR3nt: TGTGCCAGCAGCTCAACCCAACAGGGCGGCTATGGCTACACCTTC
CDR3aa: CASSSTQQGGYGYTF

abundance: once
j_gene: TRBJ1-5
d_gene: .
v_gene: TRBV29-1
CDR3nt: TGCAGCGTCGCTCTAACCGATAGCAATCAGCCCCAGCATTTT
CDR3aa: CSVALTDSNQPQHF

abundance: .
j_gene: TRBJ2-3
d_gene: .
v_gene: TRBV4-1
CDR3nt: TGCGCCAGCAGCCAAGGGGGCGGGGCCAGCACAGATACGCAGTATTTT
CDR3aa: CASSQGGGASTDTQYF

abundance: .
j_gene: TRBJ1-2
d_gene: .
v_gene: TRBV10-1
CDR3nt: TGCGCCAGCAGTGAGTCGTCCCTTTATGGCTACACCTTC
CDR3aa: CASSESSLYGYTF

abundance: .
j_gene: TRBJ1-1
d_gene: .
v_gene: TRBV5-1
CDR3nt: TGCGCCAGCAGCGACCGGGTGAACACTGAAGCTTTCTTT
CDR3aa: CASSDRVNTEAFF